This T cell receptor beta chain appears in the sequencing data of a study of blood T cell repertoires in COVID-19. Study overall: From the United States, Italy and Spain came samples of acute and convalescent COVID-19. PBMCs, B-cell-depleted T cells, or T cells provided the cDNA or gDNA that made up the material.

CDR3 length equals 14 residues. With 5 bases clipped from V and 0 bases from J, the junction kept 3 bases outside the gene matches. Germline V gene sequence: CDR1 MNHEY, CDR2 SVGAGI. In the original processing: Reference gene primer amplification gave estimated nucleated cell counts. The table came from immunoSEQ multiplex PCR; TCRdb's copy has only in-frame clones and leaves some out. V and J calls and clone size are those listed in that table; D and trimming were worked out from the DNA. The sample yields 150,000 to 170,000 clones, 60% to 85% seen once. The chain links TRBV6-5 to TRBJ1-2; 7 bases match TRBD1. What was sequenced was peripheral blood. The sequence derives from an elderly man with acute or convalescent COVID-19. The CDR3 sequence is CASSLGTANYGYTF. For the CDR3, the DNA is TGTGCCAGCAGTCTAGGGACAGCTAACTATGGCTACACCTTC.